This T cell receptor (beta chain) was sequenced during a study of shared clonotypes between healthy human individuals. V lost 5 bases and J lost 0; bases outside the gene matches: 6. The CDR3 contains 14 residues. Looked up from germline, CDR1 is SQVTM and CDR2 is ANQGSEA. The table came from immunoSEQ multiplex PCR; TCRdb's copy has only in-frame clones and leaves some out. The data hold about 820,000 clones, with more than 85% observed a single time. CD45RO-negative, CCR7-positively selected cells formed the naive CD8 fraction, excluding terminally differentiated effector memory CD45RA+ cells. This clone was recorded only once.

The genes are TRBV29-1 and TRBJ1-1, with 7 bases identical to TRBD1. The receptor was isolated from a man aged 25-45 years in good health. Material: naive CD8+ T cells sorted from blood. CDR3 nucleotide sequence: TGCAGCGTTCGTGGTCAGGGGGTGAACACTGAAGCTTTCTTT. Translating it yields CSVRGQGVNTEAFF.